A selection of T cell receptor beta chains follows, all from one sample in a study of blood T cells in healthy people across ages. TCRdb itself ran the 5' RACE reads through MiXCR, one entry per CDR3 protein. The sample records 1.5 million to 2 million distinct CDR3 sequences, 28% being singletons. Material: blood. The receptors stem from a woman in her twenties or thirties in good health. Each CDR3 is given without its conserved first and last residue. Expanded clones are given a class, and other clones once, few, many or no size at all.

clone size: -
J gene: -
V gene: TRBV29-1
CDR3 protein: SVVGVVKIYEQY

clone size: -
J gene: TRBJ2-4
V gene: TRBV7-9
CDR3 protein: ASRTRLRAKNIQY

clone size: many
J gene: TRBJ2-5
V gene: TRBV6-1
CDR3 protein: ATERGETQY

clone size: -
J gene: TRBJ1-1
V gene: TRBV20-1
CDR3 protein: SARQGAAVTEAF

clone size: few
J gene: TRBJ2-3
V gene: TRBV19
CDR3 protein: ASRADPSTDTQY

clone size: many
J gene: TRBJ2-5
V gene: TRBV4-3
CDR3 protein: ASSQDGGKQETQY

clone size: -
J gene: TRBJ2-1
V gene: TRBV5-1
CDR3 protein: ASSLLLGLAGTEQF

clone size: many
J gene: TRBJ1-2
V gene: TRBV12-3/TRBV12-4
CDR3 protein: ASSQGSGDNYGYT

clone size: -
J gene: TRBJ2-4
V gene: TRBV9
CDR3 protein: ASSGPSGGGHKNIQY

clone size: -
J gene: TRBJ2-3
V gene: TRBV12-3/TRBV12-4
CDR3 protein: ASRQTSGREDTQY

clone size: -
J gene: TRBJ1-2
V gene: TRBV7-9
CDR3 protein: ASSLDPVGGYT

clone size: many
J gene: TRBJ2-1
V gene: TRBV6-2/TRBV6-3
CDR3 protein: ASSPLFGSGTSSYNEQF

clone size: many
J gene: TRBJ2-5
V gene: TRBV20-1
CDR3 protein: SARRWEAQY

clone size: few
J gene: TRBJ2-7
V gene: TRBV4-1
CDR3 protein: ASSQVAGAPLSYEQY

clone size: few
J gene: TRBJ2-1
V gene: TRBV28
CDR3 protein: ASSFSWRGKNNEQF

clone size: -
J gene: TRBJ2-5
V gene: TRBV4-3
CDR3 protein: ASSQADVGLVEETQY

clone size: -
J gene: TRBJ2-1
V gene: TRBV5-6
CDR3 protein: ASSPRLANNEQF

clone size: -
J gene: TRBJ2-1
V gene: TRBV11-1
CDR3 protein: ASSSGTGGRRGSYNEQF

clone size: few
J gene: TRBJ2-1
V gene: TRBV5-1
CDR3 protein: ASSFTAGGSEQF

clone size: -
J gene: -
V gene: TRBV5-1
CDR3 protein: TSSSTGGAHEQY

clone size: few
J gene: TRBJ2-7
V gene: TRBV6-5
CDR3 protein: ASSYTSVPGQGAYEQY

clone size: -
J gene: TRBJ2-1
V gene: TRBV5-1
CDR3 protein: ASSLERTGGLGDEQF

clone size: -
J gene: TRBJ2-7
V gene: TRBV21-1
CDR3 protein: ASSKEYYEQY

clone size: many
J gene: TRBJ1-2
V gene: TRBV6-5
CDR3 protein: ASSQDRAEIYGYT

clone size: -
J gene: TRBJ1-2
V gene: TRBV5-1
CDR3 protein: ASSPGQSLTNYGYT

clone size: few
J gene: TRBJ1-1
V gene: TRBV18
CDR3 protein: ASSPAVMNTEAF

clone size: few
J gene: TRBJ1-2
V gene: TRBV19
CDR3 protein: ASTGTGRYGYT

clone size: many
J gene: TRBJ1-5
V gene: TRBV29-1
CDR3 protein: SVSQGANQPQH

clone size: -
J gene: TRBJ2-7
V gene: TRBV12-3/TRBV12-4
CDR3 protein: ASSSGTSGYYEQY

clone size: few
J gene: TRBJ2-3
V gene: TRBV5-1
CDR3 protein: ASSLGRVDDTQY

clone size: -
J gene: TRBJ2-5
V gene: TRBV3-1
CDR3 protein: ASSQHGQEETQY

clone size: -
J gene: TRBJ1-1
V gene: TRBV6-5
CDR3 protein: ASSRARAEAF

clone size: few
J gene: TRBJ1-2
V gene: TRBV6-2/TRBV6-3
CDR3 protein: ASRPSSYGYT

clone size: -
J gene: TRBJ1-6
V gene: TRBV4-2
CDR3 protein: AGSQDFSPLH

clone size: -
J gene: TRBJ2-1
V gene: TRBV24-1
CDR3 protein: ATSYPSSGGAYEQF

clone size: -
J gene: TRBJ1-6
V gene: TRBV4-1
CDR3 protein: ASSQGLAYSYNSPLH

clone size: -
J gene: TRBJ2-7
V gene: TRBV5-1
CDR3 protein: ASSLRGGQSSYEQY

clone size: -
J gene: TRBJ1-1
V gene: TRBV7-2
CDR3 protein: ASSFYRGGDTEAF

clone size: few
J gene: TRBJ2-7
V gene: TRBV10-1
CDR3 protein: ASSDPTGPTATEQY

clone size: few
J gene: TRBJ2-1
V gene: TRBV7-3
CDR3 protein: ASSSDIAGAPYNEQF

clone size: few
J gene: TRBJ1-5
V gene: TRBV4-1
CDR3 protein: ASSQVTGSDQPQH

clone size: -
J gene: TRBJ1-2
V gene: TRBV20-1
CDR3 protein: SARDYRGGGGYT

clone size: once
J gene: TRBJ2-5
V gene: TRBV20-1
CDR3 protein: SAPAETQY

clone size: -
J gene: TRBJ1-1
V gene: TRBV29-1
CDR3 protein: SAAPLGGAF

clone size: many
J gene: TRBJ2-5
V gene: TRBV7-2
CDR3 protein: ASSLTGGFRETQY

clone size: -
J gene: TRBJ2-1
V gene: TRBV12-3/TRBV12-4
CDR3 protein: ASSAAGTGVYNEQF

clone size: -
J gene: TRBJ1-6
V gene: TRBV7-3
CDR3 protein: ASSLNGRDNSPLH

clone size: -
J gene: TRBJ2-1
V gene: TRBV6-6
CDR3 protein: ASSYRETSGYEQF

clone size: -
J gene: TRBJ2-7
V gene: TRBV27
CDR3 protein: ASRLAGVGRDEQY

clone size: -
J gene: TRBJ2-7
V gene: TRBV28
CDR3 protein: AITRGREQY